This is a list of T cell receptor beta chains from one sample in a study of blood T cell repertoires in COVID-19. The table came from immunoSEQ multiplex PCR; TCRdb's copy has only in-frame clones and leaves some out. The table records roughly 230,000 clones, more than 75% of them present only once. Material for sequencing was PBMCs or T cells enriched from blood (not recorded which). Every receptor here comes from a woman between 45 and 60 years old who had been exposed to COVID-19. Each CDR3 is given with its conserved first and last residue. The order of the fields is V gene, J gene, D gene, clone size, CDR3 DNA, CDR3 protein. A D gene is named only where the DNA matches it firmly. Not every row has a clone size; where given, it reads once, few, many or a size class.

TRBV12-3/TRBV12-4	TRBJ1-1	-	-	TGTGCCAGCGGTCCACAGGGTACTGAAGCTTTCTTT	CASGPQGTEAFF
TRBV7-9	TRBJ1-4	-	-	TGTGCCAGCAGCCCCCGGGATTCAACTAATGAAAAACTGTTTTTT	CASSPRDSTNEKLFF
TRBV10-3	TRBJ1-2	TRBD1	few	TGTGCCATCACCAGGGGGCAGGGCTACACCTTC	CAITRGQGYTF
TRBV5-1	TRBJ1-2	-	few	TGCGCCAGCAGCTTAGGGGTTGGGGATGGCTACACCTTC	CASSLGVGDGYTF
TRBV4-1	TRBJ1-5	-	-	TGCGCCAGCAGCCAAGAGGAGGGTGGGTGGACCCAGCATTTT	CASSQEEGGWTQHF
TRBV19	TRBJ1-5	-	once	TGTGCCAGTAGTATCATAGGACCCCGGGGAGTGGGGCCCCAGCATTTT	CASSIIGPRGVGPQHF
TRBV19	TRBJ1-4	TRBD1	-	TGTGCCAGTAGTACCGGGACAGGGCGGGAAAAACTGTTTTTT	CASSTGTGREKLFF
TRBV27	TRBJ2-5	-	-	TGTGCCAGCAAACGACTCCTCCAAGAGACCCAGTACTTC	CASKRLLQETQYF
TRBV4-1	TRBJ1-2	-	-	TGCGCCAGCAGCCACGAACAGGGAGGCTACACCTTC	CASSHEQGGYTF
TRBV19	TRBJ1-6	-	few	TGTGCCAGTAGTGCGGCGGGAAATAATTCACCCCTCCACTTT	CASSAAGNNSPLHF